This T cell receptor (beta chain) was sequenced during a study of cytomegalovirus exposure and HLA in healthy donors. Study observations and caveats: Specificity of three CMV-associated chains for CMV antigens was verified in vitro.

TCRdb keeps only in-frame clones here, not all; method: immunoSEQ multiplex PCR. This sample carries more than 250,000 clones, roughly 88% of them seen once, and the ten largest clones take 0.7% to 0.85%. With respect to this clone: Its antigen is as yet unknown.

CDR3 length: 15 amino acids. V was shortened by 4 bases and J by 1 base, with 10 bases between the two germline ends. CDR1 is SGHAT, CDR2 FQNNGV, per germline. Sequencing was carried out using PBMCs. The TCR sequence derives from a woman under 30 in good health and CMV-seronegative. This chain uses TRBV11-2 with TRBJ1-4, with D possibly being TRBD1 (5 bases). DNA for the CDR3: TGTGCCAGCAGCTCATCAGGGTTAACTAATGAAAAACTGTTTTTT. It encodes CASSSSGLTNEKLFF.